Listed here are 18 T cell receptor beta chains from one sample, sequenced in a study of T-cell reconstitution after alpha-beta-depleted transplantation in children (dated by TCRdb to the mid-2010s). Overall study outcomes, separate from this receptor: Over subsequent months, a decline in hyperexpanded clone frequencies was noted, and after one year, T-cell counts and TCRbeta diversity were mostly ascribed to newly produced T cells.

The sample's treatment or condition label is to be understood as: allogeneic hematopoietic cell transplantation with graft depleted of TCRalphabeta T cells and CD19 B cells. Receptor amplification or capture employed PCR. TCRdb shows the sequencer as Illumina HiSeq 2500. TCR library preparation used molecular barcoding, with unique molecular identifiers applied to normalize quantification of the TCRbeta repertoire. The public reads were reprocessed in TCRdb via fastp at Q25 and MiXCR, keeping in-frame beta chains. Identical CDR3 proteins give one entry, which carries the most common genes and DNA. The sample includes approximately 300,000 distinct CDR3 sequences, with roughly 8.2% observed a single time. Approximately 9.1% of the sample goes to the ten largest clones. These TCRs' antigens remain unknown. The starting material was peripheral blood, obtained 360 days after TCRalphabeta/CD19-depleted stem cell transplant. These receptors were collected from a female patient under 10 years old who had a stem cell transplant for Fanconi anemia, so the T cells may come from the graft donor.

This clonotype was seen many times. The V and J genes are TRBV7-9 and TRBJ1-1; 7 nucleotides line up with TRBD1. V was clipped by 5 bases and J by 5 bases; unmatched bases: 8. Germline lookup yields CDR1 SEHNR and CDR2 FQNEAQ (reference sequence). The length of the CDR3 is 14 residues. The CDR3 region has the DNA TGTGCCAGCAGCACCCGACAGGGTAGAACTGAAGCTTTCTTT. Encoded protein: CASSTRQGRTEAFF.

This clonotype has ten or more counts. V gene TRBV18 combines with J gene TRBJ1-2; 11 bases are a match to TRBD1. V trimming: 4 bases; J trimming: 3 bases; junction bases outside the gene matches: 1. The CDR3 contains 14 residues. Germline-derived CDR1 and CDR2 are KGHSH and LQKENI. CDR3 sequence reads: CASSRTGGDYGYTF. The CDR3 DNA follows: TGTGCCAGCTCACGGACAGGGGGCGACTATGGCTACACCTTC.

This clonotype has ten or more counts. V gene TRBV7-2 combines with J gene TRBJ2-3; 10 nucleotides match TRBD2. Germline loops: CDR1 SGHTA, CDR2 FQGNSA. Losses at the gene ends were 0 bases for V and 5 bases for J; bases not matched to a gene: 2. The CDR3 is 15 residues long. CDR3 DNA sequence: TGTGCCAGCAGCTTAGCTAGCGGGGGGCGAGATACGCAGTATTTT. This translates into CASSLASGGRDTQYF.

As for this clonotype: This may be a read error, as it is one base from a much larger clone. The V call is TRBV20-1, the J call TRBJ2-7; a weak D match, TRBD2 (6 bases). The CDR3 contains 14 residues. Germline loops: CDR1 DFQATT, CDR2 SNEGSKA (reference sequence). CDR3 nucleotides: TGCAGTGCTCCGGTTAGCGGAGAGCTCTACGAGCGGTACTTC. It translates to CSAPVSGELYERYF.

In this sample, this clonotype turned up a few times. The chain has TRBV7-9 and TRBJ2-7, with D unclear. V gave up 1 base and J gave up 0 bases, with 13 bases separating them. The CDR3 is made up of 16 amino acids. Germline V gives CDR1 SEHNR, CDR2 FQNEAQ (reference sequence). Written as DNA, the CDR3 is TGTGCCAGCAGCTTAGGCGCGGCCCCGAGCTCCTACGAGCAGTACTTC. Protein product: CASSLGAAPSSYEQYF.

This clonotype was recorded many times. V and J are TRBV7-3 and TRBJ2-2, with TRBD2 as a possible D gene (6 bases). The CDR3 contains 16 residues. Germline V gene data show CDR1 as SGHTA and CDR2 as FQGTGA. Trimming left V 1 base short and J 0 bases short, with 9 bases between. Here the CDR3 DNA reads TGTGCCAGCAGCTTAATTGGGGGGACGAACACCGGGGAGCTGTTTTTT. It encodes CASSLIGGTNTGELFF.

In this sample, this clonotype turned up many times. The gene calls are TRBV20-1 and TRBJ2-5, with 10 nucleotides matching TRBD2. Losses at the gene ends were 0 bases for V and 5 bases for J; bases not matched to a gene: 12. CDR3 length equals 17 residues. Germline CDR1 DFQATT, CDR2 SNEGSKA (reference sequence). The CDR3 sequence: CSARDGKAGGPWETQYF. CDR3 coding DNA: TGCAGTGCTAGAGATGGAAAAGCGGGAGGGCCGTGGGAGACCCAGTACTTC.

There are many counts of this clonotype. The chain joins TRBV25-1 to TRBJ2-7; D gene unclear. The V and J ends lost 5 bases and 1 base respectively, with 9 bases between them. CDR3 length equals 13 residues. The germline V gene encodes CDR1 MGHDK and CDR2 SYGVNS. The CDR3 region is CASSLTWSYEQYF. The CDR3 DNA sequence: TGTGCCAGCAGTCTGACCTGGTCCTACGAGCAGTACTTC.

This clonotype was seen many times. The chain employs TRBV9 and TRBJ2-7; 15 nucleotides match TRBD2. Germline V CDR1 and CDR2: SGDLS, YYNGEE. CDR3 length equals 16 residues. V gave up 0 bases and J gave up 6 bases; unmatched junction bases: 4. The CDR3 DNA sequence: TGTGCCAGCAGCGTAGGACGGACTAGCGGGAGGGTCGAGCAGTACTTC. Its protein is CASSVGRTSGRVEQYF.

This chain links TRBV7-8 with TRBJ2-7; possibly TRBD1 for D (6 bases). Trimming cost V 5 bases and J 2 bases, with 13 bases left between them. The CDR3 covers 14 residues. Germline V lookup: CDR1 SGHVS, CDR2 FQNEAQ. The CDR3 bases are TGTGCCAGCAGCCATGACAGGATTGCCTACGAGCAGTACGTC. It specifies CASSHDRIAYEQYV.

This clonotype was seen a handful of times. V and J are TRBV5-1 and TRBJ1-1; tentatively, D is TRBD1 (6 bases). Germline assignment: CDR1 SGHRS and CDR2 YFSETQ. The CDR3 has 14 residues. Trimming removed 2 bases at V and 4 bases at J, with 12 bases between. CDR3 amino acids: CASSFGGPSTEAFF. The DNA for the CDR3 is TGCGCCAGCAGCTTTGGGGGCCCGAGCACTGAAGCTTTCTTT.

This clonotype was detected ten times or more. The V and J genes are TRBV30 and TRBJ2-4, with 8 bases aligning to TRBD1. The CDR3 extends over 15 amino acids. Germline V CDR1 and CDR2: GTSNPN, SVGIG (reference sequence). V lost 7 bases and J lost 3; bases outside the gene matches: 11. The CDR3 DNA sequence: TGTGCCTCCGGACAGGGAGCATCGGGCAAAAACATTCAGTACTTC. It is translated as CASGQGASGKNIQYF.

Worth noting for this clonotype: This may be a read error, as it is one base from a much larger clone. CDR3 sequence: CASKGRGTVYSNQPRHF. In nucleotides, the CDR3 is TGTGCCAGCAAGGGCAGGGGGACCGTCTATAGCAATCAGCCCCGGCATTTT. The chain is built from TRBV6-1 and TRBJ1-5, with 7 bases matching TRBD1. Looked up from germline, CDR1 is MNHNS and CDR2 is SASEGT. The CDR3 covers 17 residues.

The table lists this clonotype with many counts. The rearrangement links TRBV6-1 to TRBJ2-5; perhaps TRBD2 as D (7 bases). Trimming took off 5 bases at V and 4 bases at J, with 20 bases between the two ends. The V gene's germline CDR1 is MNHNS and CDR2 SASEGT. The CDR3 runs 16 residues. DNA of the CDR3: TGTGCCAGCAGTCCCTCCGAGGGGGGGAGAGGAGAGACCCAGTACTTC. Translated: CASSPSEGGRGETQYF.

This clonotype was detected ten times or more. The chain joins TRBV28 to TRBJ2-1, with 11 bases lining up with TRBD2. V dropped 7 bases and J dropped 7; count of bases not matched to a gene: 12. The CDR3 runs 16 residues. Germline lookup yields CDR1 MDHEN and CDR2 SYDVKM. CDR3 DNA sequence: TGTGCCAGCAAGACTAGCGGGGTCCCGCGGAGGAATGAGCAGTTCTTC. This encodes CASKTSGVPRRNEQFF.

This chain joins TRBV6-1 and TRBJ2-5; 13 nucleotides align to TRBD2. J gave up 4 bases and V 5 bases, and 16 bases lay outside the gene matches. The CDR3 spans 19 residues. CDR1 and CDR2 from the germline V gene are MNHNS and SASEGT. The CDR3 reads CASSPLPETSGGHGETQYF. The DNA for the CDR3 is TGTGCCAGCAGTCCCCTACCTGAGACTAGCGGGGGGCACGGAGAGACCCAGTACTTC.

This clonotype was detected many times. The DNA for the CDR3 is TGCAGTGCCCCGACAGGGTACCCCAATGAGCAGTTCTTC. This codes for CSAPTGYPNEQFF. V gene TRBV20-1 combines with J gene TRBJ2-1, with TRBD1 identical over 7 bases. Germline-derived CDR1 and CDR2 are DFQATT and SNEGSKA (reference sequence). Unmatched junction bases numbered 8, after V lost 6 bases and J lost 6 bases. This CDR3 contains 13 residues.

There are many counts of this clonotype. The chain couples TRBV29-1 to TRBJ2-5, with TRBD1 as a possible D gene (5 bases). Germline V gene sequence: CDR1 SQVTM, CDR2 ANQGSEA. The CDR3 runs 14 residues. The germline V and J ends were trimmed by 1 base and 0 bases, with 9 bases remaining between them. DNA for the CDR3: TGCAGCGTTGAAGCCGTGGGGCACCAAGAGACCCAGTACTTC. Translating it yields CSVEAVGHQETQYF.